The 5 T cell receptor beta chains below come from one sample, sequenced in a study of cytomegalovirus exposure and HLA in healthy donors. 13 Jbeta primers and 60 Vbeta primers were used for the PCR. Sequencing was performed with immunoSEQ multiplex PCR; in TCRdb, only in-frame clones are kept and a portion is missing. The sample lists under 150,000 clones, 70% to 80% occurring once. The sample consisted of PBMCs. Receptors originate from a female donor in good health and CMV-seronegative.

CDR3 coding DNA: TGTGCCAGCAGCGTAGCAGGGTTGGGAAACACCATATATTTT. As protein: CASSVAGLGNTIYF. The V call is TRBV5-6, the J call TRBJ1-3; the D gene is possibly TRBD1 (5 bases). In germline, CDR1 is SGHDT, CDR2 YYEEEE. Trimming took off 4 bases at V and 4 bases at J, with 12 bases between the two ends. This CDR3 contains 14 residues.

On this clone itself: Different DNA sequences within this sample yield the same CDR3. The rearrangement joins TRBV28 to TRBJ1-5; possible D gene TRBD1, 5 bases. The CDR3 totals 15 residues. Germline CDR1 is MDHEN and CDR2 is SYDVKM. V gave up 5 bases and J gave up 4 bases, with 15 bases separating them. CDR3 in amino acids: CASSLYRGSNQPQHF. The CDR3 coding sequence is TGTGCCAGCAGTCTTTATAGGGGTTCTAATCAGCCCCAGCATTTT. Looking up the rest from reference TRBV28 and TRBJ1-5 gives the full variable domain: DVKVTQSSRYLVKRTGEKVFLECVQDMDHENMFWYRQDPGLGLRLIYFSYDVKMKEKGDIPEGYSVSREKKERFSLILESASTNQTSMYLCASSLYRGSNQPQHFGDGTRLSIL.

The chain couples TRBV5-4 to TRBJ2-7; D may be TRBD1 (6 bases). The V gene lost 0 bases and the J gene lost 3 bases, with 10 bases spanning the gap. Germline V gene lookup returns CDR1 SGHNT and CDR2 YYREEE (reference sequence). The CDR3 runs to 14 residues. The CDR3 loop reads CASSLDGQHYEQYF. CDR3 nucleotides: TGTGCCAGCAGCTTGGACGGACAGCACTACGAGCAGTACTTC.

Of note for this clone: Other DNA variants within this sample encode the same CDR3. V and J are TRBV5-6 and TRBJ2-7; a weak D match, TRBD1 (5 bases). The CDR3 contains 15 residues. Trimming left V 0 bases short and J 0 bases short, with 10 bases between. Germline lookup yields CDR1 SGHDT and CDR2 YYEEEE. CDR3 coding DNA: TGTGCCAGCAGCTTGGGGGGCACGAGCTCCTACGAGCAGTACTTC. Translation: CASSLGGTSSYEQYF. The full variable domain, with the rest looked up from reference TRBV5-6 and TRBJ2-7, is DAGVTQSPTHLIKTRGQQVTLRCSPKSGHDTVSWYQQALGQGPQFIFQYYEEEERQRGNFPDRFSGHQFPNYSSELNVNALLLGDSALYLCASSLGGTSSYEQYFGPGTRLTVT.

The chain is built from TRBV5-1 and TRBJ2-5; a weak D match, TRBD1 (5 bases). V shed 0 bases and J shed 4 bases, with 13 bases lying between them. The germline gives CDR1 SGHRS, CDR2 YFSETQ. The CDR3 is 15 residues long. CDR3 in DNA: TGCGCCAGCAGCTTGGCCCTGCAGGGTAGAGAGACCCAGTACTTC. Encoded protein: CASSLALQGRETQYF.